One sample yielded the 18 T cell receptor beta chains listed below, sequenced in a study of control samples from healthy donors and cancer patients. This table comes from immunoSEQ multiplex PCR, and its TCRdb copy is limited to in-frame clones, with some not included. The sample contains tens of thousands of clones, approximately 93% of which appear only once. Material for sequencing was PBMCs. The receptor set was obtained from a woman between 35 and 50 years old with lung cancer.

V and J are TRBV15 and TRBJ2-1; 7 nucleotides agree with TRBD2. J lost 3 bases, V lost 0 bases, and 2 bases had no gene match. CDR1 LNHNV and CDR2 YYDKDF come from the germline V gene (reference sequence). The CDR3 consists of 15 residues. CDR3 DNA: TGTGCCACCAGCAGAGATGCGGGGGACTACAATGAGCAGTTCTTC. Its translation: CATSRDAGDYNEQFF.

J is TRBJ2-3 and V is TRBV6-5, with D possibly TRBD2 on 5 matching bases. CDR1 and CDR2 from the germline V gene are MNHEY and SVGAGI. Trimming removed 6 bases at V and 7 bases at J, with 8 bases between. The CDR3 runs to 11 residues. The CDR3 protein is CASSRENTQYF. The CDR3 DNA reads TGTGCCAGCAGCCGGGAAAATACGCAGTATTTT.

The gene calls are TRBV28 and TRBJ1-1; D possibly corresponds to TRBD1 (5 bases). The CDR3 covers 13 residues. Germline-derived CDR1 and CDR2 are MDHEN and SYDVKM. The V end lost 2 bases, the J end lost 1 base, and 5 bases lay between the germline ends. The CDR3 here is CASSLGGNTEAFF. The CDR3 DNA reads as TGTGCCAGCAGTTTAGGGGGGAACACTGAAGCTTTCTTT.

This chain joins TRBV5-1 and TRBJ2-1; D may be TRBD1 (6 bases). The germline CDR1 and CDR2 sequences are SGHRS and YFSETQ. Trimming pared 0 bases from V and 7 bases from J, leaving 8 bases between. The CDR3 has 13 amino acids. The DNA for the CDR3 is TGCGCCAGCAGCTTGGACAGGGAAAATGAGCAGTTCTTC. Translated, it gives CASSLDRENEQFF.

This chain links TRBV6-5 with TRBJ2-5; possibly TRBD2 for D (5 bases). Germline CDR1 MNHEY, CDR2 SVGAGI. V was clipped by 5 bases and J by 5 bases, with 15 bases between them. This CDR3 has 14 residues. The CDR3 sequence: CASSPGSPWETQYF. The CDR3 DNA is TGTGCCAGCAGTCCGGGATCGCCCTGGGAGACCCAGTACTTC.

J is TRBJ1-5 and V is TRBV15; a weak D match, TRBD1 (6 bases). Per the germline V gene, CDR1 is LNHNV and CDR2 is YYDKDF (reference sequence). The CDR3 has 14 residues. V lost 5 bases to trimming and J lost 4 bases, with 12 bases between them. This chain's CDR3 is CATSLGGQNQPQHF. The CDR3 DNA reads as TGTGCCACCAGCCTCGGCGGACAGAATCAGCCCCAGCATTTT.

V gene TRBV6-5 combines with J gene TRBJ2-5; a possible D gene is TRBD2 (5 bases). V was pared by 8 bases and J by 1 base, with 17 bases between. Germline V gene lookup returns CDR1 MNHEY and CDR2 SVGAGI. This CDR3 is built from 15 residues. The CDR3 DNA follows: TGTGCCAGCCGTAAGGGCCTAGCCTCCCAAGAGACCCAGTACTTC. Protein sequence: CASRKGLASQETQYF.

V and J are TRBV9 and TRBJ1-1; the match to TRBD1 covers 8 bases. Trimming removed 4 bases from V and 3 bases from J; junction bases left unmatched: 5. The CDR3 consists of 14 residues. The germline CDR1 and CDR2 sequences are SGDLS and YYNGEE. The CDR3 DNA is TGTGCCAGCAGCCCCCGGACAGGGCACACTGAAGCTTTCTTT. It encodes CASSPRTGHTEAFF.

The chain employs TRBV24-1 and TRBJ1-4, with TRBD1 matching 7 bases. The V gene end was trimmed by 7 bases and the J gene end by 0 bases; junction bases not matched to a gene: 10. The CDR3 has 17 amino acids. CDR1 and CDR2 (germline): KGHDR, SFDVKD. The CDR3 DNA follows: TGTGCCACCAGCACTACAGGGGAGGGTACAACTAATGAAAAACTGTTTTTT. This gives the protein CATSTTGEGTTNEKLFF.

The V call is TRBV9, the J call TRBJ2-5; 10 bases align to TRBD2. This CDR3 is 14 amino acids long. The J segment lost 3 bases and the V segment lost 3 bases, leaving 2 bases of the junction unmatched. CDR1 and CDR2 from the germline V gene are SGDLS and YYNGEE. CDR3 coding DNA: TGTGCCAGCAGCGCCGGACTAGCGGAAGAGACCCAGTACTTC. Amino acids: CASSAGLAEETQYF.

The J gene is TRBJ1-2, the V gene TRBV12-3 or TRBV12-4; no clear D. The CDR3 contains 13 residues. V shed 6 bases and J shed 3 bases, with 11 bases lying between them. The DNA of the CDR3 is TGTGCCAGCAGCCACAGCTCCGACTATGGCTACACCTTC. It codes for CASSHSSDYGYTF.

The chain recombines TRBV19 with TRBJ1-6; possible D gene TRBD1, 5 bases. The CDR3 length is 14 residues. Germline values: CDR1 LNHDA, CDR2 SQIVND (reference sequence). V was pared by 5 bases and J by 3 bases, with 8 bases between. This chain's CDR3 is CASSQGGYNSPLHF. As DNA, the CDR3 is TGTGCCAGTAGTCAGGGTGGCTATAATTCACCCCTCCACTTT.

The chain is built from TRBV14 and TRBJ2-2; 8 nucleotides agree with TRBD1. The CDR3 has 18 amino acids. Germline CDR1 SGHDN, CDR2 FVKESK. After removal of 3 bases from V and 3 bases from J, the junction contained 12 bases not matched to a gene. The chain's CDR3 is CASSHKARGLNYTGELFF. CDR3 coding DNA: TGTGCCAGCAGCCACAAGGCCAGGGGGCTAAACTACACCGGGGAGCTGTTTTTT.

The chain joins TRBV5-1 to TRBJ1-1; TRBD1 agrees at 7 bases. V trimming: 3 bases; J trimming: 4 bases; junction bases outside the gene matches: 9. Germline values: CDR1 SGHRS, CDR2 YFSETQ. The CDR3 totals 15 residues. The CDR3 DNA sequence: TGCGCCAGCAGCTATACAGGGGCGTCCGGCACTGAAGCTTTCTTT. Its protein product is CASSYTGASGTEAFF.

This clone came up a few times. The rearrangement joins TRBV7-6 to TRBJ2-5; D possibly corresponds to TRBD1 (6 bases). Trimming stripped 0 bases from V and 5 bases from J, with 10 bases between. CDR3 length: 14 residues. The germline CDR1 and CDR2 sequences are SGHVS and FNYEAQ. In DNA, the CDR3 is TGTGCCAGCAGCTTAGCCACAGGGTTGGAGACCCAGTACTTC. Its translation is CASSLATGLETQYF.

The genes are TRBV27 and TRBJ2-7; D unresolved. The CDR3 totals 15 residues. The V gene lost 3 bases and the J gene lost 0 bases, with 12 bases spanning the gap. CDR1 is MNHEY, CDR2 SMNVEV, per germline (reference sequence). The CDR3 sequence is CASSLGYDGSYEQYF. The CDR3 DNA sequence: TGTGCCAGCAGTTTGGGGTATGACGGCTCCTACGAGCAGTACTTC.

The chain joins TRBV18 to TRBJ1-3; D gene ambiguous. Trimming pared 1 base from V and 5 bases from J, leaving 12 bases between. Germline CDR1 is KGHSH and CDR2 is LQKENI. The CDR3 is 15 residues long. CDR3 in amino acids: CASSPLRDYRNTIYF. CDR3 sequence (DNA): TGTGCCAGCTCACCACTTAGGGATTACCGAAACACCATATATTTT.

The chain carries TRBV9 and TRBJ1-1, with D uncertain. Trimming cost V 1 base and J 5 bases, with 9 bases left between them. This CDR3 region has 13 residues. Germline lookup yields CDR1 SGDLS and CDR2 YYNGEE. CDR3: CASSVSLETEAFF. DNA for the CDR3: TGTGCCAGCAGCGTATCCCTGGAGACTGAAGCTTTCTTT.